Given below is one T cell receptor beta chain in context. This sample is part of a study of patients and donors after allogeneic stem cell transplantation. TCRdb reprocessed the RT-PCR reads via MiXCR and lists one record per CDR3 protein. The table has about 15,000 distinct CDR3 sequences, about 30% seen once; the top ten hold 36%. The sample consisted of blood, either unsorted or a sorted T cell fraction (not recorded which). The receptor was derived from a human donor who was either an allogeneic HSCT recipient or a stem cell or donor lymphocyte infusion donor (not recorded which). It is not recorded whose cells these are; they may come from a transplant donor.

CDR3 protein: CASSLRGADYGYTF. The CDR3 DNA reads TGTGCCAGCAGTTTGAGGGGGGCGGATTATGGCTACACCTTC. This rearrangement joins TRBV12-3 or TRBV12-4 to TRBJ1-2, with a tentative D call TRBD1 (6 bases). The CDR3 extends over 14 amino acids. V was cut by 3 bases and J by 5 bases, with 13 bases left in between.